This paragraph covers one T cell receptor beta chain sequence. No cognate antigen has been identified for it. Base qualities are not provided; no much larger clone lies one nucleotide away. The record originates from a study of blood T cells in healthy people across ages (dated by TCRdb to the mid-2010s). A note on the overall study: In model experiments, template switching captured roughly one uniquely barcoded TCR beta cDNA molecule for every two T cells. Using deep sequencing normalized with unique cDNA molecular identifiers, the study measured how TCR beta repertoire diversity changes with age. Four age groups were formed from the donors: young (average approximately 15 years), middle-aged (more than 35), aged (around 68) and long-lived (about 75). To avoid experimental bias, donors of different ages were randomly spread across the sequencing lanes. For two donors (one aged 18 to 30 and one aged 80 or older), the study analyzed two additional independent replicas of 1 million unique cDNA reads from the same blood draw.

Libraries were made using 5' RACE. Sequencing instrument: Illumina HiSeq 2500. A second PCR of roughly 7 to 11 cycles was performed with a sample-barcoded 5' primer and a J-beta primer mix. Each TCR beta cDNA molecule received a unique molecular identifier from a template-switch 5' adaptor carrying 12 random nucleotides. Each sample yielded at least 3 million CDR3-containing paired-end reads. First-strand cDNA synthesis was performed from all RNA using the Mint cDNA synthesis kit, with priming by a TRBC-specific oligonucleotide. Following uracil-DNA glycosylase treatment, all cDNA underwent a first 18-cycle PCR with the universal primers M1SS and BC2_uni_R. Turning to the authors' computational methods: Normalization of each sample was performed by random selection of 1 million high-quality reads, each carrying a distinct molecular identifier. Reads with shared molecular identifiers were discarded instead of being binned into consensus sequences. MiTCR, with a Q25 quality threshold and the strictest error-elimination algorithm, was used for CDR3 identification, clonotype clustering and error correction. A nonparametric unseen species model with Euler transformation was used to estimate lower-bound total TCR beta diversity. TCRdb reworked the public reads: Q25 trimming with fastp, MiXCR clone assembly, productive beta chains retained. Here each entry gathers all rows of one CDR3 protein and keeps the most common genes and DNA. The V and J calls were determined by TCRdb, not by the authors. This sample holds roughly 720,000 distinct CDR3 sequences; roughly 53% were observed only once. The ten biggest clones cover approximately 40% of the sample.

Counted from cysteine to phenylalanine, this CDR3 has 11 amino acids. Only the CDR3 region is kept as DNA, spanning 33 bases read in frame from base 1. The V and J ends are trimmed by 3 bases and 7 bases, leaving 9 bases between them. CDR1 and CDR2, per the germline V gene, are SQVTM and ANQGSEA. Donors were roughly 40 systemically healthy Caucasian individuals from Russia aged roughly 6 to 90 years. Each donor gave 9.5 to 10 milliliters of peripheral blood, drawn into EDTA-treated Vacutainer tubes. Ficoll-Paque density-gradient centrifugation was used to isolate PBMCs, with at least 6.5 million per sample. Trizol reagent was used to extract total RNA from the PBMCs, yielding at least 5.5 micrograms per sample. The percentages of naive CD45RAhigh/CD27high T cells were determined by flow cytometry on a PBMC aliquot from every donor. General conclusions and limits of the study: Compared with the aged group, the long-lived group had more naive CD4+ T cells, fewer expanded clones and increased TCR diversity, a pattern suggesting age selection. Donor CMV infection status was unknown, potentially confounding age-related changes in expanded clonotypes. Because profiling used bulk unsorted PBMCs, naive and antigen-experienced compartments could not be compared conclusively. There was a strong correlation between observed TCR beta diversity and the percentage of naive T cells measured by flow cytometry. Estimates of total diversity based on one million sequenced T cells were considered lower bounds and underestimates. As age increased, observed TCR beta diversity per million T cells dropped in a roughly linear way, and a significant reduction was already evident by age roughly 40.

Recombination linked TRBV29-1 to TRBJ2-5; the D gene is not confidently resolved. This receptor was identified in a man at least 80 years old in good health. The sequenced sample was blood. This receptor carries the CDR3 CSVEVLGTQYF. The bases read TGCAGCGTTGAGGTTCTAGGGACCCAGTACTTC.